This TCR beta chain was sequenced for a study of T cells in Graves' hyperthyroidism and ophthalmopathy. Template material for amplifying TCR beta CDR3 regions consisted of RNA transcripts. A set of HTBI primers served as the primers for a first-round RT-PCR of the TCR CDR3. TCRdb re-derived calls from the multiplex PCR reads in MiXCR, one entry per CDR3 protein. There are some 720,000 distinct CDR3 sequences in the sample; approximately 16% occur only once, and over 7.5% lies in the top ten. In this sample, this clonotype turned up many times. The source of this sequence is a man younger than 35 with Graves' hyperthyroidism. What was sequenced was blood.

Written as DNA, the CDR3 is TGTGCCAGCAGCTTAGGGAGAGGACTCGGTGGACTCTACAATGAGCAGTTCTTC. As protein: CASSLGRGLGGLYNEQFF. The chain uses TRBV11-3 and TRBJ2-1; possible D gene TRBD2, 5 bases. CDR1 and CDR2 (germline): SGHNT, YENEEA. V gave up 1 base and J gave up 3 bases, with 19 bases separating them. The CDR3 extends over 18 amino acids.